This T cell receptor (beta chain) originates from a study of shared clonotypes between healthy human individuals (dated by TCRdb to between 2020 and 2021). At the level of the whole study: The cohort included a few men and a couple of women between 18 and 49 years of age. For each donor, three plates each were used for CD4 naive and CD4 memory, two plates were used for CD8 naive, and one plate was used for CD8 memory. Blood TCR repertoires of 5 or 6 healthy adults were deeply sequenced to estimate repertoire size and the extent of clonotype sharing between individuals. To increase sequencing depth and limit assay-specific biases, TCR repertoire library preparation and sequencing were carried out by different laboratories using diverse techniques. Per donor, leukapheresis produced somewhere between about 0.8 and 9.5 billion PBMCs. The paper's findings and limits, for the study overall: Based on pairwise subsampling, the degree of clonotype sharing among donors was expected to be affected by sequencing depth. Estimated clonotype richness was generally larger for naive than for memory subsets. Higher generation probabilities were observed for clonotypes shared by all four sorted-subset donors than for non-shared clonotypes. Incomplete sequencing was indicated by rarefaction of sorted-subset datasets, despite the large sequencing depth. Around 5% of naive CD4, 3.5% of naive CD8, about 2.4% of memory CD4, and around 0.4% of memory CD8 clonotypes were shared across a few donors. Sampling was restricted to blood, and TCR repertoires in tissue are likely to differ from TCR repertoires in blood. The small number of donors limited the genetic and exposure-history diversity represented.

Using the deep immunoSEQ assay, TCR CDR3 regions were amplified from genomic DNA by multiplex PCR. Extracted genomic DNA from each cell subset was spread evenly across all wells of several immunoSEQ 96-well plates, with each plate serving as a replicate. For sorted subsets, each replicate PCR was loaded with 200 to 250 ng genomic DNA, equivalent to some 31,000 T cell genomes. Purified libraries were measured with a Qubit 3.0 fluorometer, size-checked on a Bioanalyzer 2100, and measured again with the KAPA Library Quantification kit. Every immunoSEQ 96-well plate was sequenced on a separate single-read 150-cycle Illumina NextSeq 550 flow cell. For the original study's pipeline: Because only junctional sequences without quality scores were contained in the immunoSEQ output, filtering matching that applied to full-length reads could not be performed. Sequences were annotated with PyIR, a Python wrapper for IgBLAST v1.9, using IMGT germline references to assign V/J genes and CDR3. Any read was removed if the V/J assignment was weak (E-value above 1e-6), the CDR3 was missing, or the read contained stop codons, out-of-frame junctions, or ambiguous translated residues. V3J clonotypes were defined by identical inferred V gene, J gene, and CDR3 amino acid sequence. Percentage overlap between repertoires was calculated by dividing the number of shared unique clonotypes by the size of the smaller repertoire. RTK rarefaction, the Chao1 estimator, and Recon v2.1 estimates of unobserved clonotypes were used to assess repertoire richness. Generation probabilities were computed with OLGA for all TCRbeta clonotypes obtained by the gDNA method from a few donors. Imported from immuneACCESS, the table was reduced by TCRdb to in-frame sequences with V and J called. These copies leave out some clones; in studies compared against another copy, an unresolved V gene accounts for under half, and the cause of the remainder is not known. V, J and clone size derive from that table, while D and trimming were established from the DNA sequence. This sample lists some 1,600,000 clones; 98% were detected once. About 0.45% of the sample rests with the top ten.

As to this clone: The antigen this receptor binds is unknown. Per-base quality was not reported, and no clone a single base away is much larger than it.

Healthy HIV-negative adults with no recently reported acute infections or vaccinations were included as donors. All donors were Caucasian adults living in Nashville, Tennessee, USA. Magnetic negative selection was used to enrich CD4+ T cells, after which naive cells were positively selected on CD45RA and the negative fraction became the memory subset. Blood was collected by leukapheresis, and PBMCs were isolated by Ficoll-Histopaque density gradient centrifugation and then cryopreserved in liquid nitrogen vapor phase. Purity and quantity of every magnetically sorted T cell population were checked by analytical flow cytometry. Each sorted fraction had its genomic DNA isolated and then quantified by UV absorbance on a Nanodrop 2000c. This TCR was sampled from a man aged 25-45 years in good health. The material sequenced was naive CD4+ T cells sorted from blood. The sample's cell subset or site, from its label and the paper: CD45RA+ positively selected.

The CDR3 protein sequence reads: CASSFSQDSMNTEAFF. The sequence in DNA is TGCGCCAGCAGCTTTTCACAGGACAGCATGAACACTGAAGCTTTCTTT. The chain was built from TRBV5-1 and TRBJ1-1; TRBD1 is a possible D gene, resting on 6 matching bases. V loses 2 bases, J loses 0 bases, and the germline ends lie 14 bases apart. The CDR3 has 16 amino acids, counting the end cysteine and phenylalanine. Kept here is only the CDR3 DNA, which spans 48 bases and is read in frame from base 1. CDR1 SGHRS and CDR2 YFSETQ were looked up in the germline V gene.